The 17 T cell receptor beta chains in this list originate from one sample, sequenced in a study of T cells in localized non-small cell lung cancer. Repertoires were generated with immunoSEQ multiplex PCR, while TCRdb's copy carries only in-frame clones and drops some. The sample gives roughly 84,000 clones, 88% of which show up once; under 25% is in the top ten. This specimen was peripheral blood, taken before any cancer treatment. The receptors derive from a woman between 40 and 69 years old with stage I squamous cell lung carcinoma.

The chain combines TRBV7-8 with TRBJ2-6, with 10 nucleotides matching TRBD1. The CDR3 is 18 amino acids. Germline V gene data show CDR1 as SGHVS and CDR2 as FQNEAQ. Trimming at V came to 5 bases and at J to 0 bases, leaving 7 bases not matched to a gene. The CDR3 loop is CASSDRQGAYSGANVLTF. For the CDR3, the DNA is TGTGCCAGCAGCGATCGACAGGGGGCCTACTCTGGGGCCAACGTCCTGACTTTC. The full variable domain, in which reference TRBV7-8 and TRBJ2-6 provide the parts outside the CDR3, is GAGVSQSPRYKVAKRGQDVALRCDPISGHVSLFWYQQALGQGPEFLTYFQNEAQLDKSGLPSDRFFAERPEGSVSTLKIQRTQQEDSAVYLCASSDRQGAYSGANVLTFGAGSRLTVL.

This chain connects TRBV15 to TRBJ2-5; TRBD2 is a possible D gene (5 bases). The ends were cut back, 4 bases at V and 2 bases at J, with 11 bases in the middle. This CDR3 region has 14 residues. Germline V lookup: CDR1 LNHNV, CDR2 YYDKDF (reference sequence). This chain's CDR3 is CATSTGREQETQYF. The CDR3 DNA sequence: TGTGCCACCAGCACCGGACGGGAACAAGAGACCCAGTACTTC.

The chain recombines TRBV7-9 with TRBJ2-3, with 9 bases matching TRBD1. The germline CDR1 and CDR2 sequences are SEHNR and FQNEAQ (reference sequence). V gave up 4 bases and J gave up 8 bases; unmatched junction bases: 10. The CDR3 is 15 amino acids. CDR3 sequence reads: CASSSRDRALSTQYF. DNA for the CDR3: TGTGCCAGCAGCTCCCGGGACAGGGCTTTAAGTACGCAGTATTTT.

This chain connects TRBV10-3 to TRBJ2-1; 9 bases agree with TRBD2. After removal of 8 bases from V and 6 bases from J, the junction contained 8 bases not matched to a gene. The CDR3 sequence is 14 residues long. Germline-derived CDR1 and CDR2 are ENHRY and SYGVKD. The CDR3 bases are TGTGCCATCGGGCGGGGGGGGCCCTCCAATGAGCAGTTCTTC. Translation gives CAIGRGGPSNEQFF.

This rearrangement joins TRBV29-1 to TRBJ2-7; D is unresolved. This CDR3 comprises 12 residues. V was clipped by 4 bases and J by 2 bases, with 9 bases between them. Germline values: CDR1 SQVTM, CDR2 ANQGSEA. The CDR3 DNA sequence: TGCAGCGTTGCCAGTCCCCCCTACGAGCAGTACTTC. This sequence encodes CSVASPPYEQYF.

V gene TRBV6-1 combines with J gene TRBJ2-5; D is possibly TRBD1 (6 bases). The CDR3 is 14 amino acids. Germline V CDR1 and CDR2: MNHNS, SASEGT. V lost 4 bases and J 12 bases, leaving 21 bases between the germline ends. In DNA, the CDR3 is TGTGCCAGCAGTGGTCAAGTCAGGGGAGAAAAGGAGTACTTC. Amino acid sequence: CASSGQVRGEKEYF.

The rearrangement joins TRBV4-1 to TRBJ1-2; a weak D match, TRBD1 (5 bases). The CDR3 length is 13 residues. The germline V and J ends were trimmed by 2 bases and 8 bases, with 12 bases remaining between them. CDR1 and CDR2 from the germline V gene are MGHRA and YSYEKL. CDR3 coding DNA: TGCGCCAGCAGCCAACAGGGTTTTGGCGGCTACACCTTC. Translated: CASSQQGFGGYTF.

This rearrangement joins TRBV5-4 to TRBJ2-1, with 11 bases identical to TRBD2. The V and J ends lost 0 bases and 4 bases, in that order; junction bases with no gene match: 6. The CDR3 loop spans 17 amino acids. Per germline, CDR1 SGHNT and CDR2 YYREEE (reference sequence). In DNA form, the CDR3 reads TGTGCCAGCAGCTTGGGCTCTAGCGGGGGGAGTTACAATGAGCAGTTCTTC. It codes for CASSLGSSGGSYNEQFF.

The V call is TRBV6-5, the J call TRBJ1-2; tentatively, D is TRBD1 (5 bases). Germline-derived CDR1 and CDR2 are MNHEY and SVGAGI. V lost 5 bases and J 1 base, leaving 11 bases between the germline ends. The CDR3 sequence is 14 residues long. CDR3 nucleotides: TGTGCCAGCAGTGGGGGACGGGGTAACTATGGCTACACCTTC. It translates to CASSGGRGNYGYTF.

The chain is built from TRBV6-5 and TRBJ2-7; 7 bases map to TRBD1. The ends lost 5 bases at V and 6 bases at J; junction bases unmatched: 10. Germline V CDR1 and CDR2: MNHEY, SVGAGI. This CDR3 has 14 amino acids. The CDR3 protein is CASSEGGFRGEQYF. The CDR3 bases are TGTGCCAGCAGTGAAGGGGGCTTCAGGGGCGAGCAGTACTTC.

CDR3 bases: TGTGCCAGTAGTACAAGAAAGTGGATCCCGAACACTGAAGCTTTCTTT. Protein product: CASSTRKWIPNTEAFF. The V call is TRBV19, the J call TRBJ1-1; D gene uncertain. Per the germline V gene, CDR1 is LNHDA and CDR2 is SQIVND (reference sequence). The CDR3 has 16 amino acids. Trimming shortened V by 4 bases and J by 1 base, and 16 bases separated the two germline ends. Full variable domain (rest looked up from reference TRBV19 and TRBJ1-1): DGGITQSPKYLFRKEGQNVTLSCEQNLNHDAMYWYRQDPGQGLRLIYYSQIVNDFQKGDIAEGYSVSREKKESFPLTVTSAQKNPTAFYLCASSTRKWIPNTEAFFGQGTRLTVV.

The chain recombines TRBV2 with TRBJ2-7, with 9 bases matching TRBD1. From germline, CDR1 is SNHLY and CDR2 FYNNEI. The CDR3 has 17 residues. V lost 5 bases to trimming and J lost 3 bases; unmatched junction nucleotides: 14. CDR3 DNA: TGTGCCAGCAGTTTTCAACCACAGGGGGCGCAACTCTACGAGCAGTACTTC. The encoded protein is CASSFQPQGAQLYEQYF. Full variable domain (outside the CDR3, taken from reference TRBV2 and TRBJ2-7): EPEVTQTPSHQVTQMGQEVILRCVPISNHLYFYWYRQILGQKVEFLVSFYNNEISEKSEIFDDQFSVERPDGSNFTLKIRSTKLEDSAMYFCASSFQPQGAQLYEQYFGPGTRLTVT.

This clone was observed a single time. The chain combines TRBV9 with TRBJ2-5; no clear D gene. The CDR3 has 16 residues. Per germline, CDR1 SGDLS and CDR2 YYNGEE. V was trimmed by 0 bases and J by 2 bases, leaving 14 bases between them. DNA for the CDR3: TGTGCCAGCAGCGTAGCTTCCGGACGTAGGCAAGAGACCCAGTACTTC. This encodes CASSVASGRRQETQYF.

The chain carries TRBV5-6 and TRBJ1-6; perhaps TRBD1 as D (5 bases). CDR1 is SGHDT, CDR2 YYEEEE, per germline. The CDR3 loop spans 16 amino acids. V lost 4 bases, J lost 10 bases, and 21 bases lay in between. This CDR3 reads CASSLGRGGPGSPLHF. CDR3 coding DNA: TGTGCCAGCAGCCTGGGGAGGGGAGGCCCCGGATCACCCCTCCACTTT. Together with reference TRBV5-6 and TRBJ1-6, the CDR3 gives the full variable domain: DAGVTQSPTHLIKTRGQQVTLRCSPKSGHDTVSWYQQALGQGPQFIFQYYEEEERQRGNFPDRFSGHQFPNYSSELNVNALLLGDSALYLCASSLGRGGPGSPLHFGNGTRLTVT.

The genes are TRBV29-1 and TRBJ2-3; 8 bases align to TRBD2. Germline CDR1 and CDR2: SQVTM and ANQGSEA. CDR3 length: 14 amino acids. The V segment lost 2 bases and the J segment 5 bases; nucleotides outside the gene matches: 6. DNA of the CDR3: TGCAGCGTTGAACCGTTAGCGGGGATAGATACGCAGTATTTT. It specifies CSVEPLAGIDTQYF.

The CDR3 protein is CASSLSLAADFYNEQFF. In nucleotides, the CDR3 is TGCGCCAGCAGCTTGTCCCTAGCGGCGGACTTTTACAATGAGCAGTTCTTC. The V and J genes are TRBV5-1 and TRBJ2-1; TRBD2 agrees at 7 bases. In germline, CDR1 is SGHRS, CDR2 YFSETQ. V shed 1 base and J 4 bases; nucleotides not matched to a gene: 11. This CDR3 region has 17 residues.

V and J are TRBV19 and TRBJ1-4, with 10 bases matching TRBD1. The germline V gene encodes CDR1 LNHDA and CDR2 SQIVND (reference sequence). V lost 6 bases and J lost 7; bases outside the gene matches: 8. CDR3 length: 15 amino acids. The CDR3: CASSSNRDRGEKLFF. The CDR3 region has the DNA TGTGCCAGTAGCTCGAACCGGGACAGGGGTGAAAAACTGTTTTTT.